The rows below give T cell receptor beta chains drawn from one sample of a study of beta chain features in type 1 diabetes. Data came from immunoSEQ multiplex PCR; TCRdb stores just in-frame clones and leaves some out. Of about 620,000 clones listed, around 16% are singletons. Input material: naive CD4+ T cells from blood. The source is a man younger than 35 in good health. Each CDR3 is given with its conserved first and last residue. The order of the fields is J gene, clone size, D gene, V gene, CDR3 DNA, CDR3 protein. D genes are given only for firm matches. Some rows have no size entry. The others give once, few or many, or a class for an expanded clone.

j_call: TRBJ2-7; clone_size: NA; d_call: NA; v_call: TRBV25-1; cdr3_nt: TGTGCCAGCAGTGAATCCAGGCCTGGGAGCTACGAGCAGTACTTC; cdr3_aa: CASSESRPGSYEQYF
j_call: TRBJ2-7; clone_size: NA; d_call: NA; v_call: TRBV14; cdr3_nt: TGTGCCAGCAGCCCAACTGGTCGTACCTACGAGCAGTACTTC; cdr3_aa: CASSPTGRTYEQYF
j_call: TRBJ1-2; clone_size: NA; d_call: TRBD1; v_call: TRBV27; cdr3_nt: TGTGCCAGCGTCGCTGGACCGGGACAGGCGAACTATGGCTACACCTTC; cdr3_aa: CASVAGPGQANYGYTF
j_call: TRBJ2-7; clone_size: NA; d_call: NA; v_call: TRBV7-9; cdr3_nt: TGTGCCAGCAGCTACTCCGGGGGACGGGAGCAGTACTTC; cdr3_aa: CASSYSGGREQYF
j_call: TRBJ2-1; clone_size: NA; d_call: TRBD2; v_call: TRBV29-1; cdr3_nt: TGCAGCGGCATGGTAGGGCTAGCGGGGTACAATGAGCAGTTCTTC; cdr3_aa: CSGMVGLAGYNEQFF
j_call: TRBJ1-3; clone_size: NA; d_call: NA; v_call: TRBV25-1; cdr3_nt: TGTGCCAGCAGTGAAATAGAGGGCCACGGAAACACCATATATTTT; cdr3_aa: CASSEIEGHGNTIYF
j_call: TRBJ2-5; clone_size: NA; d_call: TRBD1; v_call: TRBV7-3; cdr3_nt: TGTGCCAGCAGCCGAGGCCGGGACAGGACCCAAGAGACCCAGTACTTC; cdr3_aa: CASSRGRDRTQETQYF
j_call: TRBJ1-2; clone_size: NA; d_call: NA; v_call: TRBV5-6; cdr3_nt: TGTGCCAGCAGCTTCGGTAACTATGGCTACACCTTC; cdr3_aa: CASSFGNYGYTF
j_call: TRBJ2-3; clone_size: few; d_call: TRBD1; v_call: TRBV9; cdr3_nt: TGTGCCAGCAGCGCGGCCGGGACAGGGGGCTGGGATACGCAGTATTTT; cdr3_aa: CASSAAGTGGWDTQYF
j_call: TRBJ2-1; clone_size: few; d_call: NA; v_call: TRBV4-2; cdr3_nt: TGTGCCAGCAGCCACCCGGGAGTTCGCAATGAGCAGTTCTTC; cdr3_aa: CASSHPGVRNEQFF
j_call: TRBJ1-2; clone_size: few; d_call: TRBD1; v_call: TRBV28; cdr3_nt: TGTGCCAGCAGGACAGGGCGTGGCTACACCTTC; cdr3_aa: CASRTGRGYTF
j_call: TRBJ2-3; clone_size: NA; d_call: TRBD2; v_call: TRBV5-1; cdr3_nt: TGCGCCAGCAGCTTCCCTTTGGCCGGGAGGGCCCTCACAGATACGCAGTATTTT; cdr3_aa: CASSFPLAGRALTDTQYF
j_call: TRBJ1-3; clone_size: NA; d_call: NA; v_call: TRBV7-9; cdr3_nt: TGTGCCAGCAGCTTTACTGGAACTGGAAACACCATATATTTT; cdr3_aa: CASSFTGTGNTIYF
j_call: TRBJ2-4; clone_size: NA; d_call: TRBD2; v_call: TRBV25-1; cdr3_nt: TGTGCCAGCAGTGAAGGGGGGGTAGCCCTAGCCAAAAACATTCAGTACTTC; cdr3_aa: CASSEGGVALAKNIQYF
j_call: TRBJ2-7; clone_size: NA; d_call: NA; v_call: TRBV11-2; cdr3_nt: TGTGCCAGCAGATTCATAGGGTCCCACGAGCAGTACTTC; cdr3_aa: CASRFIGSHEQYF